A selection of T cell receptor beta chains follows, all from one sample in a study of cytomegalovirus exposure and HLA in healthy donors. Clones were read by immunoSEQ multiplex PCR, and TCRdb kept only the in-frame ones, dropping some. The table has approximately 110,000 clones, approximately 69% seen once. The sample consisted of PBMCs. The origin of the receptors is a young man in good health and CMV-seronegative. The CDR3 runs from the conserved cysteine through the conserved F or W. D genes are given only for firm matches. Rows give clone size only sometimes, using once, few, many, or a class for an expanded clone.

>NA|TRBJ2-7|TRBV11-2|NA
CASREAYEQYF
TGTGCCAGCCGGGAAGCCTACGAGCAGTACTTC
>TRBD1|TRBJ1-1|TRBV5-4|NA
CASSTTGQGMNTEAFF
TGTGCCAGCAGCACGACGGGACAGGGCATGAACACTGAAGCTTTCTTT
>TRBD1|TRBJ2-1|TRBV29-1|NA
CSVEGQGARNEQFF
TGCAGCGTTGAGGGGCAGGGGGCACGCAATGAGCAGTTCTTC
>TRBD2|TRBJ2-3|TRBV15|few
CATSRTQGVAGASTDTQYF
TGTGCCACCAGCCGGACGCAAGGGGTAGCGGGAGCGAGTACAGATACGCAGTATTTT
>NA|TRBJ2-2|TRBV9|few
CASSAGTATGELFF
TGTGCCAGCAGCGCCGGGACTGCAACCGGGGAGCTGTTTTTT
>TRBD1|TRBJ2-6|TRBV4-2|NA
CASSGQGSGANVLTF
TGTGCCAGCAGCGGACAGGGCTCTGGGGCCAACGTCCTGACTTTC
>NA|TRBJ1-5|TRBV4-2|NA
CASSPIRGENQPQHF
TGTGCCAGCAGCCCTATCAGGGGTGAGAATCAGCCCCAGCATTTT
>NA|TRBJ1-2|TRBV28|NA
CASRRVQRGYGYTF
TGTGCCAGCAGACGGGTTCAAAGAGGGTATGGCTACACCTTC
>TRBD2|TRBJ2-1|TRBV5-4|NA
CASSSWAGVSYNEQFF
TGTGCCAGCAGCTCATGGGCGGGAGTATCCTACAATGAGCAGTTCTTC
>TRBD2|TRBJ2-2|TRBV7-3|few
CASSFGGGLTGELFF
TGTGCCAGCAGCTTCGGGGGAGGGCTCACCGGGGAGCTGTTTTTT
>TRBD2|TRBJ2-1|TRBV7-9|NA
CASSSQERDYNEQFF
TGTGCCAGCAGCTCTCAGGAGCGGGACTACAATGAGCAGTTCTTC